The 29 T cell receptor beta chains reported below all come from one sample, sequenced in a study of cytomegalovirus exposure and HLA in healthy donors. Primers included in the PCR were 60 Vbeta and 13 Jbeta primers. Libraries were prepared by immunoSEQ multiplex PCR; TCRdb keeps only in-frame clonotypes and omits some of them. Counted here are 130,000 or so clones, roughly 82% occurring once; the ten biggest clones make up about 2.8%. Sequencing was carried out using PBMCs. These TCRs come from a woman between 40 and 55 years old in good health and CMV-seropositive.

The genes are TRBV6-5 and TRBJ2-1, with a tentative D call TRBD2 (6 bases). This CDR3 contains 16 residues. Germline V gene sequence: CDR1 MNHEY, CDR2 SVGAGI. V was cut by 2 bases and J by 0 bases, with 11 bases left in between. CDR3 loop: CASSYRSGFSYNEQFF. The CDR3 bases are TGTGCCAGCAGTTACAGGAGCGGGTTCTCCTACAATGAGCAGTTCTTC.

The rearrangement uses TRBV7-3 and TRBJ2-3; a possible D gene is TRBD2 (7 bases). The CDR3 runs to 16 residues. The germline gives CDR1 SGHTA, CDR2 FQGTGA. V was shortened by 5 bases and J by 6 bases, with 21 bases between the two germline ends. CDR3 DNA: TGTGCCAGCAGCCCAGGGGTACTAGGGAGGGGGGATACGCAGTATTTT. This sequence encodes CASSPGVLGRGDTQYF.

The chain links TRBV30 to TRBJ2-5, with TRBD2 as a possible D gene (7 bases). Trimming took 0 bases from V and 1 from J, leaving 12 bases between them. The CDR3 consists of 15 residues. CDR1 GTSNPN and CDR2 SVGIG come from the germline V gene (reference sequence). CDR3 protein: CAWSVLGGVQETQYF. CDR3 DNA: TGTGCCTGGAGTGTACTAGGGGGGGTCCAAGAGACCCAGTACTTC.

CDR3 bases: TGTGCCAGCAGTGACGGGGGGACTGAAGCTTTCTTT. Protein sequence: CASSDGGTEAFF. The chain combines TRBV6-4 with TRBJ1-1, with D possibly being TRBD1 (5 bases). The ends were cut back, 2 bases at V and 5 bases at J, with 6 bases in the middle. This CDR3 is 12 amino acids long. Germline CDR1 reads MRHNA; CDR2 reads SNTAGT.

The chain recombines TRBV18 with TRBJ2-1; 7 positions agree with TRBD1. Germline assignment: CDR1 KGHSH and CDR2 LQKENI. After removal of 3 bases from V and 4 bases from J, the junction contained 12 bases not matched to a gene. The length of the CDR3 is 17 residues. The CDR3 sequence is CASSPRTGQPLYNEQFF. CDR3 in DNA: TGTGCCAGCTCACCCCGGACAGGCCAACCCCTATACAATGAGCAGTTCTTC.

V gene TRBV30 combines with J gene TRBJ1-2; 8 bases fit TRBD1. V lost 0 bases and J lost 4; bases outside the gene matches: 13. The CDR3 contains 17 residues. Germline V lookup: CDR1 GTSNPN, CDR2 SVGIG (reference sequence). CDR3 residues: CAWSVRPGTGMFYGYTF. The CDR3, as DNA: TGTGCCTGGAGTGTCAGACCCGGGACAGGAATGTTCTATGGCTACACCTTC.

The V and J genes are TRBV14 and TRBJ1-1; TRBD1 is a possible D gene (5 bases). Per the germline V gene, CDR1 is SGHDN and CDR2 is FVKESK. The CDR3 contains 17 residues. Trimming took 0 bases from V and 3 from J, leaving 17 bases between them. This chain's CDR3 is CASSQDPRWTSDTEAFF. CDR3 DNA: TGTGCCAGCAGCCAAGATCCCCGCTGGACATCTGACACTGAAGCTTTCTTT.

CDR3 sequence (DNA): TGTGCCAGCAGACCCGGGACAGGGAAAACCTACGAGCAGTACTTC. Encoded protein: CASRPGTGKTYEQYF. The chain has TRBV6-5 and TRBJ2-7, with 9 bases that match TRBD1. V lost 6 bases and J lost 2; bases outside the gene matches: 8. This CDR3 is built from 15 residues. The germline V gene encodes CDR1 MNHEY and CDR2 SVGAGI.

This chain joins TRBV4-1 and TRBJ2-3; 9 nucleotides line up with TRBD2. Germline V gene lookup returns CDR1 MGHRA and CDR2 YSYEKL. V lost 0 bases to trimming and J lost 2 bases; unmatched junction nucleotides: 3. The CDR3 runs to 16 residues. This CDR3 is CASSQEAGGPTDTQYF. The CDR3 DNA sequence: TGCGCCAGCAGCCAAGAAGCGGGAGGCCCCACAGATACGCAGTATTTT.

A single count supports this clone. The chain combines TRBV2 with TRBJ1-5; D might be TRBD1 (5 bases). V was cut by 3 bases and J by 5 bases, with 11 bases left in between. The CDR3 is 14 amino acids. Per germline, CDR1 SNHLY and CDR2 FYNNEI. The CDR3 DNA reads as TGTGCCAGCAGTGAGGCGGGGGTTGATCAGCCCCAGCATTTT. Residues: CASSEAGVDQPQHF.

The CDR3 here is CASSLGGGELKTQYF. CDR3 nucleotides: TGTGCCAGCAGTTTAGGAGGGGGCGAGTTGAAGACCCAGTACTTC. The chain has TRBV28 and TRBJ2-5, with D possibly being TRBD1 (7 bases). Germline values: CDR1 MDHEN, CDR2 SYDVKM. V lost 2 bases to trimming and J lost 6 bases, with 16 bases between them. This CDR3 has 15 residues.

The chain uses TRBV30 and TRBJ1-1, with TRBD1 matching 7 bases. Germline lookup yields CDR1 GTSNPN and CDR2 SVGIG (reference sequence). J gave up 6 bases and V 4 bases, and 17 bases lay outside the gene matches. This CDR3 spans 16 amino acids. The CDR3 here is CAWTPRTGLAVAEAFF. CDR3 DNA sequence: TGTGCCTGGACCCCGAGGACAGGTTTGGCAGTAGCTGAAGCTTTCTTT. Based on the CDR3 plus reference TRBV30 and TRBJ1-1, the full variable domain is SQTIHQWPATLVQPVGSPLSLECTVEGTSNPNLYWYRQAAGRGLQLLFYSVGIGQISSEVPQNLSASRPQDRQFILSSKKLLLSDSGFYLCAWTPRTGLAVAEAFFGQGTRLTVV.

CDR3 loop: CASSLVLGQETQYF. CDR3 in DNA: TGTGCCAGCAGCTTGGTACTAGGCCAAGAGACCCAGTACTTC. J is TRBJ2-5 and V is TRBV7-9; possibly TRBD2 for D (5 bases). V was pared by 3 bases and J by 1 base, with 9 bases between. CDR1 and CDR2 from the germline V gene are SEHNR and FQNEAQ (reference sequence). The CDR3 is 14 residues long.

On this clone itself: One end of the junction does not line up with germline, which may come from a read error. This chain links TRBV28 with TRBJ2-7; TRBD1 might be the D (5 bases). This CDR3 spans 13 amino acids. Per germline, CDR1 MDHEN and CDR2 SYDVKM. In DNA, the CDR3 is TGTGCCAGCACTTTAGGCAGGGTCTACGAGCAGTACTTC. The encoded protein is CASTLGRVYEQYF.

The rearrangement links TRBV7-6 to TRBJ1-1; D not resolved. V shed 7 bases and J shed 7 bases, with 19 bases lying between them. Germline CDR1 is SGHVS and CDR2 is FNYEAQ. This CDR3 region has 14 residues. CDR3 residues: CASTSGEGWSEAFF. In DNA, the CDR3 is TGTGCCAGCACCTCAGGTGAGGGCTGGAGTGAAGCTTTCTTT.

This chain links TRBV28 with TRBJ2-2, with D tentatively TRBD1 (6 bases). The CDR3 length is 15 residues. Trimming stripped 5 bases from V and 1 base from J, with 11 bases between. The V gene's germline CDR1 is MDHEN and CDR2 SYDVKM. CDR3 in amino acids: CASSIGTLNTGELFF. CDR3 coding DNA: TGTGCCAGCAGTATCGGGACACTGAACACCGGGGAGCTGTTTTTT.

DNA of the CDR3: TGTGCCAGCAGCCAAGAGAAACTAGCGGGAAGCCTCGCCTACAATGAGCAGTTCTTC. This codes for CASSQEKLAGSLAYNEQFF. This rearrangement joins TRBV4-2 to TRBJ2-1; 10 nucleotides line up with TRBD2. The germline V gene encodes CDR1 LGHNA and CDR2 YNFKEQ. V lost 0 bases and J lost 2; bases outside the gene matches: 10. This CDR3 comprises 19 residues.

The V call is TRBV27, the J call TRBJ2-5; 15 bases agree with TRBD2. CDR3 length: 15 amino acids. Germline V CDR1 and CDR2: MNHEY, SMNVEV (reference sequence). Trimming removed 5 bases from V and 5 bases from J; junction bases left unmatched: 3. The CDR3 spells CASSPGTSGGETQYF. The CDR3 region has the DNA TGTGCCAGCAGTCCGGGGACTAGCGGGGGGGAGACCCAGTACTTC.

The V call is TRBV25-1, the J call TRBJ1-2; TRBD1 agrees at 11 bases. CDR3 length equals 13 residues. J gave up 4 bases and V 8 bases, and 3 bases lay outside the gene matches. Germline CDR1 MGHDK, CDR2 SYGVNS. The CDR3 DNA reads TGTGCCAGCTCCGGGACAGGGGGCTATGGCTACACCTTC. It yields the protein CASSGTGGYGYTF.

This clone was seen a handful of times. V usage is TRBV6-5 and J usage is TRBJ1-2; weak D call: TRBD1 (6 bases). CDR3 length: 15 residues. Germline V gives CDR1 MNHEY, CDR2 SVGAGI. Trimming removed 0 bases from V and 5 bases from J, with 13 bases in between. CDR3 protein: CASSYSTGSPYGYTF. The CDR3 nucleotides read TGTGCCAGCAGTTACTCGACAGGCTCCCCTTATGGCTACACCTTC.

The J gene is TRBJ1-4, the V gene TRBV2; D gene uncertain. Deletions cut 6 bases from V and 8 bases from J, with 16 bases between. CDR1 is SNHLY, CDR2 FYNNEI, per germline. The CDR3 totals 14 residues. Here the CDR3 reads CASRVSSASEKLFF. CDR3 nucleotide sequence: TGTGCCAGCAGGGTGTCCAGCGCATCGGAAAAACTGTTTTTT.

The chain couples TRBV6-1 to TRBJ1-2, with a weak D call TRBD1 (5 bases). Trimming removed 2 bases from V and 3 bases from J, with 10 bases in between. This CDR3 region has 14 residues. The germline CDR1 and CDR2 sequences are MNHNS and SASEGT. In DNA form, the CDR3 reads TGTGCCAGCAGTGAAATGGGGCGCGACTATGGCTACACCTTC. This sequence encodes CASSEMGRDYGYTF.

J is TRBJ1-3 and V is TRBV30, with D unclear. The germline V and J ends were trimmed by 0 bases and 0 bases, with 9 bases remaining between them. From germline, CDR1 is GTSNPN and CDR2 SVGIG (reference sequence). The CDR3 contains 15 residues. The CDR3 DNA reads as TGTGCCTGGAGTGTGGGCTTGAACTCTGGAAACACCATATATTTT. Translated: CAWSVGLNSGNTIYF. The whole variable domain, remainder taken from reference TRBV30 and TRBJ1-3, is SQTIHQWPATLVQPVGSPLSLECTVEGTSNPNLYWYRQAAGRGLQLLFYSVGIGQISSEVPQNLSASRPQDRQFILSSKKLLLSDSGFYLCAWSVGLNSGNTIYFGEGSWLTVV.

CDR3 amino acids: CASSSRVPGGGTEAFF. In nucleotides, the CDR3 is TGTGCCAGCAGTTCACGCGTCCCAGGGGGCGGCACTGAAGCTTTCTTT. The chain employs TRBV6-5 and TRBJ1-1; 8 nucleotides line up with TRBD1. The CDR3 is 16 amino acids. The ends lost 4 bases at V and 4 bases at J; junction bases unmatched: 11. Germline CDR1 is MNHEY and CDR2 is SVGAGI.

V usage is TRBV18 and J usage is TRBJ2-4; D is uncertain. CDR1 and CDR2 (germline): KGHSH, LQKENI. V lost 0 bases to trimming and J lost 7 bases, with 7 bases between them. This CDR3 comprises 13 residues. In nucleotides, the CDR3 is TGTGCCAGCTCACCACCGAGTAATAACATTCAGTACTTC. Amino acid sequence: CASSPPSNNIQYF.

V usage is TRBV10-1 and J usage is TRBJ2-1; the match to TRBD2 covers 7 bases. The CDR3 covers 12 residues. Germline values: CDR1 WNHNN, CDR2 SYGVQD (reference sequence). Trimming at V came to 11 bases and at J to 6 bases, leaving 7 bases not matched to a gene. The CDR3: CAGGGFRNEQFF. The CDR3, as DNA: TGCGCCGGGGGGGGGTTTCGCAATGAGCAGTTCTTC.

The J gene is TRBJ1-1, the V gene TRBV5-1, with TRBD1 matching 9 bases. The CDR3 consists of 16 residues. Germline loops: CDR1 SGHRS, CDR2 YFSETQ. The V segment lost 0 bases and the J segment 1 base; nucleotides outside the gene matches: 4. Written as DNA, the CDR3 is TGCGCCAGCAGCTTGGCCGCGACAGGGGGGAACACTGAAGCTTTCTTT. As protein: CASSLAATGGNTEAFF.

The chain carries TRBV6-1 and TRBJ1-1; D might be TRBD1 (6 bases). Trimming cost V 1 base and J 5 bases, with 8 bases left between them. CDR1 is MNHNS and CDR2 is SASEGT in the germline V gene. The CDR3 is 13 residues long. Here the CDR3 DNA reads TGTGCCAGCAGTGAAGACAGGGAAACTGAAGCTTTCTTT. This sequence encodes CASSEDRETEAFF.

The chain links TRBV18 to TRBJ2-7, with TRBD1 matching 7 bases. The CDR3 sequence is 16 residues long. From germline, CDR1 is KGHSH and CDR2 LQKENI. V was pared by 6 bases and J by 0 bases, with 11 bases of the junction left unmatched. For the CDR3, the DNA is TGTGCCAGCTCCCCTCAAACAGGGGTAAGCTCCTACGAGCAGTACTTC. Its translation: CASSPQTGVSSYEQYF.